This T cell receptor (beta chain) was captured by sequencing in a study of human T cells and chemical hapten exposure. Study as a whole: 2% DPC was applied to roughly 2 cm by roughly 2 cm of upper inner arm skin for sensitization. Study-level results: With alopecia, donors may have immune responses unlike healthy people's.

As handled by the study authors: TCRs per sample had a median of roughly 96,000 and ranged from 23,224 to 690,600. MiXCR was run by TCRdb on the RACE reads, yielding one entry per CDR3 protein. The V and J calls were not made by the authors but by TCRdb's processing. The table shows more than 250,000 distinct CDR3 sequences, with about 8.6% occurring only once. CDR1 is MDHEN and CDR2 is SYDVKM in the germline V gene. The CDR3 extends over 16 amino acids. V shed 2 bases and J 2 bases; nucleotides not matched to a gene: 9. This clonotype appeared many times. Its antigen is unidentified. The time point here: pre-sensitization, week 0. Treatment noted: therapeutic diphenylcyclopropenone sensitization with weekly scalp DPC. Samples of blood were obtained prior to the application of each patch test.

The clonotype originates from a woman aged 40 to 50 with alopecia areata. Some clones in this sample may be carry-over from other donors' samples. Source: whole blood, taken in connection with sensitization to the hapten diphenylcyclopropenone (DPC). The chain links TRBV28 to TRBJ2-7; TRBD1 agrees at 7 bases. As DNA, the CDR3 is TGTGCCAGCAGTTTAGGAACAGGGGCGTTTACCTACGAGCAGTACTTC. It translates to CASSLGTGAFTYEQYF. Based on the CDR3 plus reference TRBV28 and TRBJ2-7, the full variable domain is DVKVTQSSRYLVKRTGEKVFLECVQDMDHENMFWYRQDPGLGLRLIYFSYDVKMKEKGDIPEGYSVSREKKERFSLILESASTNQTSMYLCASSLGTGAFTYEQYFGPGTRLTVT.